The rows below give T cell receptor beta chains drawn from one sample of a study of spatial heterogeneity in lung cancer. From the 5' RACE reads, TCRdb called clonotypes with MiXCR, one entry per CDR3 protein. The sample has about 85,000 distinct CDR3 sequences, about 20% seen once; the top ten hold around 6.6%. Source: PBMCs, taken at surgery. The receptors were sampled from a male donor with early-stage non-small cell lung cancer. The CDR3 runs from the conserved cysteine through the conserved F or W. D genes are given only for firm matches. Expanded clones get a size class; other rows say once, few or many, or leave the size out.

v_call	j_call	d_call	clone_size	cdr3_nt	cdr3_aa
TRBV9	TRBJ2-3	TRBD2	many	TGTGCCAGCAGCCCGGGCCCCGTGACTAGCGGGGGCACAGATACGCAGTATTTT	CASSPGPVTSGGTDTQYF
TRBV25-1	TRBJ2-1	-	-	TGTGCCAGCAGCCCCCACTCCAAGGATGAGCAGTTCTTC	CASSPHSKDEQFF
TRBV29-1	TRBJ2-3	-	few	TGCAGCGTTGGGGGAGGAAGTACAGATACGCAGTATTTT	CSVGGGSTDTQYF
TRBV4-1	TRBJ2-7	-	few	TGCGCCAGCAGCCCTCAACTTACTGGGGGACAGCAGTACTTC	CASSPQLTGGQQYF
TRBV20-1	TRBJ2-3	-	many	TGCAGTGCTAGAGATTCTGGGTCCCCCACAGATACGCAGTATTTT	CSARDSGSPTDTQYF
TRBV7-9	TRBJ1-1	TRBD1	-	TGTGCCAGCAGCTTAGTTCAGGGGGCGAACACTGAAGCTTTCTTT	CASSLVQGANTEAFF
TRBV7-2	TRBJ2-1	TRBD1	-	TGTGCCAGCAGCTTCGGGACAGAATATTACAATGAGCAGTTCTTC	CASSFGTEYYNEQFF
TRBV2	TRBJ1-5	-	-	TGTGCCAGCAGTGTCTGGCAGACCAATCAGCCCCAGCATTTT	CASSVWQTNQPQHF
TRBV30	TRBJ2-7	-	-	TGTGCCTGGACTGACCTCTACGAGCAGTACTTC	CAWTDLYEQYF
TRBV5-4	TRBJ2-3	-	-	TGTGCCAGCAGCGTAGCCCTGGGACCCTCCACAGATACGCAGTATTTT	CASSVALGPSTDTQYF
TRBV7-2	TRBJ2-7	-	many	TGTGCCAGCAGCGAGACCTATTACTACGAGCAGTACTTC	CASSETYYYEQYF
TRBV4-3	TRBJ2-6	-	many	TGCGCCAGCAGCCAACCCTCCTCTGGGGCCAACGTCCTGACTTTC	CASSQPSSGANVLTF
TRBV10-3	TRBJ2-1	-	few	TGTGCCATCGGCGGGGGCCTCTCCTACAATGAGCAGTTCTTC	CAIGGGLSYNEQFF
TRBV5-1	TRBJ2-6	-	few	TGCGCCAGCAGGAGGACCTACGAGACGGCCAACGTCCTGACTTTC	CASRRTYETANVLTF
TRBV4-1	TRBJ2-7	TRBD1	many	TGCGCCAGCAGCCTTCTGGACAGGGACTACGAGCAGTACTTC	CASSLLDRDYEQYF
TRBV29-1	TRBJ2-7	-	once	TGCAGCGTTGAGAGCCGCTCCTACGAGCAGTACTTC	CSVESRSYEQYF
TRBV18	TRBJ2-7	-	-	TGTGCCAGCTCACCCCCGGGCCTCTCCTACGAGCAGTACTTC	CASSPPGLSYEQYF
TRBV9	TRBJ2-7	TRBD1	-	TGTGCCAGCAGCCCCGGGGACAGGGAGGAGTACGAGCAGTACTTC	CASSPGDREEYEQYF
TRBV28	TRBJ2-7	-	few	TGTGCCAGCAGTTTTTTCCACGAGCAGTACTTC	CASSFFHEQYF
TRBV7-9	TRBJ2-2	-	few	TGTGCCAGCAGCTTATTTTCGCCCGCGAACACCGGGGAGCTGTTTTTT	CASSLFSPANTGELFF
TRBV29-1	TRBJ1-1	-	many	TGCAGCGTTGCCCACAGGGAGAACACTGAAGCTTTCTTT	CSVAHRENTEAFF
TRBV7-9	TRBJ1-4	TRBD1	few	TGTGCCAGCAGCCCCGGGACAGTAAATGAAAAACTGTTTTTT	CASSPGTVNEKLFF
TRBV25-1	TRBJ2-3	-	-	TGTGCCAGCAGTGAATCGCGTCGCACCACAGATACGCAGTATTTT	CASSESRRTTDTQYF
TRBV30	TRBJ2-7	-	-	TGTGCCTGGAGTAAAACTAGCTCCTACGAGCAGTACTTC	CAWSKTSSYEQYF
TRBV5-1	TRBJ2-4	-	-	TGCGCCAGCAGCCCCTCCTCAGGGGCTGGAAACATTCAGTACTTC	CASSPSSGAGNIQYF
TRBV7-2	TRBJ2-1	TRBD2	few	TGTGCCAGCAGCCCTAGCGGGGTAGGGAATGAGCAGTTCTTC	CASSPSGVGNEQFF
TRBV28	TRBJ2-1	-	few	TGTGCCAGCAGCCACGACAATGAGCAGTTCTTC	CASSHDNEQFF
TRBV18	TRBJ2-2	TRBD1	few	TGTGCCAGCTCACCCCTGGGGACAGTGAACACCGGGGAGCTGTTTTTT	CASSPLGTVNTGELFF
TRBV2	TRBJ2-1	-	-	TGTGCCAGCAGTGAACGGCGGATCCCGCATGGTGAGCAGTTCTTC	CASSERRIPHGEQFF
TRBV4-3	TRBJ2-3	-	-	TGCGCCAGCAGCCAAAGACTACCCACAGATACGCAGTATTTT	CASSQRLPTDTQYF
TRBV2	TRBJ1-1	-	few	TGTGCCAGCAGTGAACAATTAAACACTGAAGCTTTCTTT	CASSEQLNTEAFF
TRBV5-6	TRBJ2-1	-	few	TGTGCCAGCAGCGTGTTCAATGAGCAGTTCTTC	CASSVFNEQFF
TRBV20-1	TRBJ1-1	-	-	TGCAGTGCTAGAGTAGGGACTCCCCCAGATGAAGCTTTCTTT	CSARVGTPPDEAFF
TRBV6-2/TRBV6-3	TRBJ2-1	TRBD2	-	TGTGCCAGCAATTTAAGACGGGAGGGGTTGTACAATGAGCAGTTCTTC	CASNLRREGLYNEQFF
TRBV2	TRBJ2-5	TRBD2	few	TGTGCCAGCAGTGTATGGACTAGAGAGGAGACCCAGTACTTC	CASSVWTREETQYF
TRBV19	TRBJ2-2	-	-	TGTGCCAGTAGTACACAGATAACCGGGGAGCTGTTTTTT	CASSTQITGELFF
TRBV7-9	TRBJ2-5	TRBD2	few	TGTGCCAGCAGCTCCCGGACTAGCGTAGAGACCCAGTACTTC	CASSSRTSVETQYF
TRBV6-2/TRBV6-3	TRBJ2-4	TRBD1	few	TGTGCCAGCAGTTACGGACAGGCCCGTCAGTACTTC	CASSYGQARQYF
TRBV28	TRBJ2-2	-	-	TGTGCCAGCAGTCCACCCCTCCGGTGGGCCGGGGAGCTGTTTTTT	CASSPPLRWAGELFF
TRBV28	TRBJ2-1	-	few	TGTGCCAGCAGGGGGTTGGACCTAAGTGAGCAGTTCTTC	CASRGLDLSEQFF
TRBV7-2	TRBJ2-5	-	few	TGTGCCAGCAGCCCCCTGGTGGCAGTAGAGACCCAGTACTTC	CASSPLVAVETQYF
TRBV6-2/TRBV6-3	TRBJ2-3	-	few	TGTGCCAGCAAAGACCCAGTAATATACCCAGATACGCAGTATTTT	CASKDPVIYPDTQYF
TRBV6-5	TRBJ1-2	-	many	TGTGCCAGCAGTTACGATCCAGGGAGGAACTATGGCTACACCTTC	CASSYDPGRNYGYTF
TRBV7-9	TRBJ2-7	TRBD2	many	TGTGCCAGCAGCTTAGGAACGACTAGCGCGAGGGGGATACACTCCTACGAGCAGTACTTC	CASSLGTTSARGIHSYEQYF
TRBV24-1	TRBJ2-1	-	few	TGTGCCACCAGTGATCAGATGGACAGAGACTACAATGAGCAGTTCTTC	CATSDQMDRDYNEQFF
TRBV20-1	TRBJ1-1	-	few	TGCAGTGCTAAGGGGGGAGTAAACACTGAAGCTTTCTTT	CSAKGGVNTEAFF
TRBV7-6	TRBJ2-7	-	many	TGTGCCAGCAGCTTGGGACAACGGAGCGAGCAGTACTTC	CASSLGQRSEQYF
TRBV11-3	TRBJ2-1	-	few	TGTGCCAGCAGCTTAGACCAGGGGCCGCTCAATGAGCAGTTCTTC	CASSLDQGPLNEQFF
TRBV10-3	TRBJ2-1	TRBD1	many	TGTGCCACGGTCGGACAGGGGTCCTACAATGAGCAGTTCTTC	CATVGQGSYNEQFF
TRBV10-3	TRBJ1-5	-	few	TGTGCCACCTGGGACATTAATAGCAATCAGCCCCAGCATTTT	CATWDINSNQPQHF
TRBV28	TRBJ1-2	TRBD1	few	TGTGCCAGCAGTTTAGGGACAGGGAGATATGGCTACACCTTC	CASSLGTGRYGYTF
TRBV6-6	TRBJ2-7	TRBD1	-	TGTGCCAGCAGATCCCCCGGGACAGGGAAGGGCGAGCAGTACTTC	CASRSPGTGKGEQYF
TRBV7-2	TRBJ2-2	-	-	TGTGCCAGCAGCCCTAACGGGGGGGAGCTGTTTTTT	CASSPNGGELFF